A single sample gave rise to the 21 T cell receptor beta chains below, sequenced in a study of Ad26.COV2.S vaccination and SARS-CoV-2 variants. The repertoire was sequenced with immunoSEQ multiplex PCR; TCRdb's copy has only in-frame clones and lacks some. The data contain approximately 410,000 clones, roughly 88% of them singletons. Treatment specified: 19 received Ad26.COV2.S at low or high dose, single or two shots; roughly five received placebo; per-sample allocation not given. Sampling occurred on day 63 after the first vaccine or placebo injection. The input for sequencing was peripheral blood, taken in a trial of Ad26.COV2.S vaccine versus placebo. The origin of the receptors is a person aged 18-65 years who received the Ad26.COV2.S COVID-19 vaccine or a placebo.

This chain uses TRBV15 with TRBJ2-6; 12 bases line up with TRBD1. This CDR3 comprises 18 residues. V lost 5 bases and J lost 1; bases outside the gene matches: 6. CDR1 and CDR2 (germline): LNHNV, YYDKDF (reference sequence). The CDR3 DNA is TGTGCCACCAGCTCACGGGGACAGGGGGCATCTGGGGCCAACGTCCTGACTTTC. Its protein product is CATSSRGQGASGANVLTF.

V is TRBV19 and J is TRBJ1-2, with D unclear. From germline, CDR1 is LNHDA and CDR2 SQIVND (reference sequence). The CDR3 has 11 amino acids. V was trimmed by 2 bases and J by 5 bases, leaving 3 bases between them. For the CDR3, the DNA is TGTGCCAGTAGTATATTTTATGGCTACACCTTC. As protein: CASSIFYGYTF. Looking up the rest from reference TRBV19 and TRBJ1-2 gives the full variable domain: DGGITQSPKYLFRKEGQNVTLSCEQNLNHDAMYWYRQDPGQGLRLIYYSQIVNDFQKGDIAEGYSVSREKKESFPLTVTSAQKNPTAFYLCASSIFYGYTFGSGTRLTVV.

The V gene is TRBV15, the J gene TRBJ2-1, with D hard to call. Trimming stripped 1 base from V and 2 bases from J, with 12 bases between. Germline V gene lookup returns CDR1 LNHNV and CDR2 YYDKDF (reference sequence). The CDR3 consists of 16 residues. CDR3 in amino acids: CATSRGPIRPYNEQFF. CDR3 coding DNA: TGTGCCACCAGCAGAGGCCCGATTCGCCCCTACAATGAGCAGTTCTTC.

The CDR3 loop is CASSPGTVNTGELFF. The CDR3 DNA follows: TGTGCCAGCAGCCCCGGGACAGTGAACACCGGGGAGCTGTTTTTT. The rearrangement uses TRBV7-8 and TRBJ2-2, with 7 bases lining up with TRBD1. The CDR3 sequence is 15 residues long. Per the germline V gene, CDR1 is SGHVS and CDR2 is FQNEAQ. J was trimmed by 1 base and V by 5 bases; bases with no gene match: 4.

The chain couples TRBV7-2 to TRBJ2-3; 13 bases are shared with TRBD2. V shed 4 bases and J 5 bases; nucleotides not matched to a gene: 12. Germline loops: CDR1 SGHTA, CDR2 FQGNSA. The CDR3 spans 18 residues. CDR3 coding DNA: TGTGCCAGCAGCTCGGGACTAGCGGGGTATCCGAGGAGAGATACGCAGTATTTT. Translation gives CASSSGLAGYPRRDTQYF.

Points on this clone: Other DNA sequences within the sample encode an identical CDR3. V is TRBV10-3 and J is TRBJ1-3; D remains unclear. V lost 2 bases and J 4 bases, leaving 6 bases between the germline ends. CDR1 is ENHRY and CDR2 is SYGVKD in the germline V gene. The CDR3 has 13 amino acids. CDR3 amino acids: CAISEEWGNTIYF. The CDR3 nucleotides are TGTGCCATCAGTGAGGAATGGGGAAACACCATATATTTT.

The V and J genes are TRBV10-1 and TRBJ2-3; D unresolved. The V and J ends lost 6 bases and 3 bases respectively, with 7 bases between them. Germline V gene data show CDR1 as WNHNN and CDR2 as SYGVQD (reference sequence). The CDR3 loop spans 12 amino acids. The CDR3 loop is CASRHVTDTQYF. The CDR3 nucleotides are TGCGCCAGCAGACACGTGACAGATACGCAGTATTTT.

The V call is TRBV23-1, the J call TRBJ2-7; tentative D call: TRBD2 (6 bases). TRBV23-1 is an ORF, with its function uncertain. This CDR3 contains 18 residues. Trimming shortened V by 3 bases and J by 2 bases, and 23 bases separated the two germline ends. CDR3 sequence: CASSHKKMGTAKTYEQYF. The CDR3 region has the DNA TGCGCCAGCAGTCATAAGAAAATGGGGACTGCTAAAACCTACGAGCAGTACTTC.

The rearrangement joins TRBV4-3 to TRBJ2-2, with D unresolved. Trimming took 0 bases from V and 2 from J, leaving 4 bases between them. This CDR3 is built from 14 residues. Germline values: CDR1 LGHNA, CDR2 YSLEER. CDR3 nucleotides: TGCGCCAGCAGCCAAGACACCAACACCGGGGAGCTGTTTTTT. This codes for CASSQDTNTGELFF.

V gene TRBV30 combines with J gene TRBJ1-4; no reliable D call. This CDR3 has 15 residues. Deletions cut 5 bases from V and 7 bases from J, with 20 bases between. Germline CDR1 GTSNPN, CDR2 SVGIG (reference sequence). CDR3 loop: CAWGPGLGTSEKLFF. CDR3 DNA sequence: TGTGCCTGGGGGCCCGGGTTGGGAACGAGTGAAAAACTGTTTTTT.

The CDR3 DNA reads TGTGCCAGCAGCCCGTTATTCAGGGGGCGCCCCGGGGAGCTGTTTTTT. Its protein product is CASSPLFRGRPGELFF. J is TRBJ2-2 and V is TRBV6-2 or TRBV6-3, with 8 nucleotides matching TRBD1. This CDR3 has 16 residues. Germline CDR1 reads MNHEY; CDR2 reads SVGEGT. The J segment lost 6 bases and the V segment lost 6 bases, leaving 12 bases of the junction unmatched.

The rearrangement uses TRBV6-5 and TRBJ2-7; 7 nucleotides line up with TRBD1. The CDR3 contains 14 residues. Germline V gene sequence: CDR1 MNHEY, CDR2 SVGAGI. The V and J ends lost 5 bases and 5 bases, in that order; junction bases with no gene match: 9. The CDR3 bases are TGTGCCAGCAGTCGCCGCGGTCAGGGGGACGAGCAGTACTTC. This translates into CASSRRGQGDEQYF.

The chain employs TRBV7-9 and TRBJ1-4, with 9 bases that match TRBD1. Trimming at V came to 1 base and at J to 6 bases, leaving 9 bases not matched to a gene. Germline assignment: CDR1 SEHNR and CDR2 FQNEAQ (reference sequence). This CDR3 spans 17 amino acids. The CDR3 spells CASSLDKTGQGHEKLFF. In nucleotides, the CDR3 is TGTGCCAGCAGCTTAGATAAGACGGGACAGGGACATGAAAAACTGTTTTTT. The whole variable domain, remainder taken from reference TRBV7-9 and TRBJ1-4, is DTGVSQNPRHKITKRGQNVTFRCDPISEHNRLYWYRQTLGQGPEFLTYFQNEAQLEKSRLLSDRFSAERPKGSFSTLEIQRTEQGDSAMYLCASSLDKTGQGHEKLFFGSGTQLSVL.

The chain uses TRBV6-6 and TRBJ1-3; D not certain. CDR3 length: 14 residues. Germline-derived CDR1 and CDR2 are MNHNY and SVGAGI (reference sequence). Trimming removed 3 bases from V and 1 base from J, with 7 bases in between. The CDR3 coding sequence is TGTGCCAGCAGTTATAGTGGATCTGGAAACACCATATATTTT. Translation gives CASSYSGSGNTIYF.

CDR3 bases: TGTGCCAGCAGGGGCAGACAACAAGAGACCCAGTACTTC. Translation: CASRGRQQETQYF. The chain couples TRBV12-3 or TRBV12-4 to TRBJ2-5; D call uncertain. This CDR3 has 13 amino acids. Trimming took 6 bases from V and 2 from J, leaving 10 bases between them.

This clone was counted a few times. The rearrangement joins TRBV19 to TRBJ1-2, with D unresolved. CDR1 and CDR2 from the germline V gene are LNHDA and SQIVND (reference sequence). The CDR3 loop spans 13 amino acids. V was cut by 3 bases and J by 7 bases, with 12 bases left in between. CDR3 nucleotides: TGTGCCAGTAGTATCGGAGGCTTTGGTGGCTACACCTTC. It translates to CASSIGGFGGYTF.

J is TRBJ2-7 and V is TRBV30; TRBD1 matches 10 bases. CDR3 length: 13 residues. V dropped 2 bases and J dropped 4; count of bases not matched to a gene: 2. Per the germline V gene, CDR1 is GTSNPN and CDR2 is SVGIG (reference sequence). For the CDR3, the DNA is TGTGCCTGGAGTACGGGACAGGGGTACGAGCAGTACTTC. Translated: CAWSTGQGYEQYF.

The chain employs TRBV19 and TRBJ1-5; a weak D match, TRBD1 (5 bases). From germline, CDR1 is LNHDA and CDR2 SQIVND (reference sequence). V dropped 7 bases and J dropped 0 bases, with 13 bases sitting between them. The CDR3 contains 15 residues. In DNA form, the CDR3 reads TGTGCCAGTAACCAGGGACTGAATAGCAATCAGCCCCAGCATTTT. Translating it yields CASNQGLNSNQPQHF.

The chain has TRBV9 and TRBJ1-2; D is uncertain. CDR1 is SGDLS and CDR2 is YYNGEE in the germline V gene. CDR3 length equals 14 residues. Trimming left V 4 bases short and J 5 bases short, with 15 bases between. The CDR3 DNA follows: TGTGCCAGCAGCCACGAATCCTCACTTTATGGCTACACCTTC. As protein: CASSHESSLYGYTF.

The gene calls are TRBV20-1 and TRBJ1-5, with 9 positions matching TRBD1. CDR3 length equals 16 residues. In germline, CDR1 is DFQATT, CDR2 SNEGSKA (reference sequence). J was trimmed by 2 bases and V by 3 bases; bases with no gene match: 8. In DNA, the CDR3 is TGCAGTGCTAGTCGGCGACAGGGGGTTCGCAATCAGCCCCAGCATTTT. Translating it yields CSASRRQGVRNQPQHF.

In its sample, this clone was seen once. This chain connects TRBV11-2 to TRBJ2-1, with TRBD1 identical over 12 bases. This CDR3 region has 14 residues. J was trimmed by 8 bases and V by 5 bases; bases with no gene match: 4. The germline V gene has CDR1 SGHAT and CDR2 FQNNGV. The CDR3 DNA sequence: TGTGCCAGCAGCATCGGGACAGGGGGCTATGAGCAGTTCTTC. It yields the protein CASSIGTGGYEQFF.